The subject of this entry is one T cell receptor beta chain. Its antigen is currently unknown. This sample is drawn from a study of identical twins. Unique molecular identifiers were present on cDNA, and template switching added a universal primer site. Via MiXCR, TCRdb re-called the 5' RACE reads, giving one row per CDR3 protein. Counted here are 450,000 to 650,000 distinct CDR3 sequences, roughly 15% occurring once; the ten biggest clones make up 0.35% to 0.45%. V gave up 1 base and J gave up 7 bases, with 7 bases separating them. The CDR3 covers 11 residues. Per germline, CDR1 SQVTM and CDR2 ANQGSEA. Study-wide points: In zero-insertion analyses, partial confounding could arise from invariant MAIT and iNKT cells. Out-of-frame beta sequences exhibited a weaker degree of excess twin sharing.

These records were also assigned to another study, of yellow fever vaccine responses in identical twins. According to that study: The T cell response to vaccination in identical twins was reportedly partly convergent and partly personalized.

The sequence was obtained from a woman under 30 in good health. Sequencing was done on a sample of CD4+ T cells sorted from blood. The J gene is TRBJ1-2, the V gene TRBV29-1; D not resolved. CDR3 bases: TGCAGCGTTGAAGGGTCCGGTGGCTACACCTTC. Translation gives CSVEGSGGYTF.